This paragraph reports one T cell receptor (beta chain). Antigen unknown. Method: immunoSEQ multiplex PCR; TCRdb's copy keeps in-frame clones and lacks some. This sample has 58,000 or so clones, with approximately 87% found just once. The record originates from a study of OX40 agonist ivuxolimab in advanced cancers. Overall study context: Ivuxolimab, an agonistic anti-OX40 (CD134) antibody, was given to patients. Those treated in dose escalation had hepatocellular carcinoma, melanoma, renal cell cancer or head and neck cancer. Study-level points and caveats: Low normalized T-cell clonal expansion was also seen in some nonresponders.

CDR3 length: 18 amino acids. Drawing of blood for sampling happened at baseline, at cycle 4 day 1, and at cycle 7 day 1. This sequence originates from an adult with an advanced solid tumor such as melanoma, head and neck, liver or kidney cancer. The sequenced sample was CD4+ or CD8+ T cells sorted from blood, obtained in a trial of the OX40 agonist ivuxolimab. The genes are TRBV21-1 and TRBJ1-6. TRBV21-1 is labeled a pseudogene. In DNA, the CDR3 is TGTGCCAGCAGCAAAGCGCGAAGGGCTTACTCCTATAATTCACCCCTCCACTTT. Translated, it gives CASSKARRAYSYNSPLHF.